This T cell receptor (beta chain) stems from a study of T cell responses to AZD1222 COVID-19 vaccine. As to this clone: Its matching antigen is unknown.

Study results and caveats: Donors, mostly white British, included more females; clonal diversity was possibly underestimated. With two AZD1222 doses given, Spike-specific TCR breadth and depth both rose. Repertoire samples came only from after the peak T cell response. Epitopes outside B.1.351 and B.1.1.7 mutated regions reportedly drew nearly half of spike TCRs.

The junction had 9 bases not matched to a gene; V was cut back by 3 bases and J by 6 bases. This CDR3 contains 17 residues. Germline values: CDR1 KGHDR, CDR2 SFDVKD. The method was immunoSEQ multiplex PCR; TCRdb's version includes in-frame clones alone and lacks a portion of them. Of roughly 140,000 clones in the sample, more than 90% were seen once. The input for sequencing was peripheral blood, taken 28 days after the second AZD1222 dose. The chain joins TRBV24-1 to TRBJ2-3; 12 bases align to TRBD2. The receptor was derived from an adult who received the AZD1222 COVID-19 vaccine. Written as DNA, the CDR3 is TGTGCCACCAGTGATGGGAGACTAGCGGGAGTAATTGATACGCAGTATTTT. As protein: CATSDGRLAGVIDTQYF.